Shown below are 21 T cell receptor beta chains from a single sample sequenced in a study of shared clonotypes between healthy human individuals. Repertoires were generated with immunoSEQ multiplex PCR, while TCRdb's copy carries only in-frame clones and drops some. The sample has 2 million or so clones; approximately 94% are singletons. Only CD45RO-negative cells positively selected for CCR7 counted as naive CD8 cells, so terminally differentiated effector memory CD45RA+ cells were excluded. The specimen sequenced was naive CD8+ T cells sorted from blood. Every receptor here comes from a man between 18 and 35 years old in good health.

This chain links TRBV4-3 with TRBJ2-1; no clear D gene. V lost 0 bases and J 4 bases, leaving 7 bases between the germline ends. The length of the CDR3 is 14 residues. From germline, CDR1 is LGHNA and CDR2 YSLEER. The CDR3: CASSQDTTYNEQFF. The CDR3 DNA reads as TGCGCCAGCAGCCAAGATACGACTTACAATGAGCAGTTCTTC.

The genes are TRBV7-9 and TRBJ2-7, with D uncertain. From germline, CDR1 is SEHNR and CDR2 FQNEAQ (reference sequence). The CDR3 spans 15 residues. V shed 0 bases and J shed 3 bases, with 12 bases lying between them. The CDR3 is CASSLAQGDFYEQYF. The DNA of the CDR3 is TGTGCCAGCAGCTTAGCGCAAGGCGATTTCTACGAGCAGTACTTC.

The CDR3 protein is CASSLVGQGWLNNSPLHF. The CDR3 DNA is TGTGCCAGCAGCTTAGTCGGACAGGGTTGGCTGAATAATTCACCCCTCCACTTT. This chain joins TRBV11-3 and TRBJ1-6; 8 nucleotides line up with TRBD1. Germline V gene lookup returns CDR1 SGHNT and CDR2 YENEEA. CDR3 length equals 18 residues. The V segment lost 1 base and the J segment 5 bases; nucleotides outside the gene matches: 10.

The rearrangement uses TRBV27 and TRBJ1-2; a possible D gene is TRBD1 (5 bases). V shed 2 bases and J shed 4 bases, with 11 bases lying between them. CDR1 MNHEY and CDR2 SMNVEV come from the germline V gene (reference sequence). The CDR3 is made up of 14 amino acids. CDR3: CASSLSAGPYGYTF. The CDR3 DNA is TGTGCCAGCAGTTTAAGTGCAGGGCCCTATGGCTACACCTTC.

With regard to this clone: Other nucleotide sequences from this sample produce the same CDR3. DNA of the CDR3: TGTGCCAGCAGTTACTCTGCTAGCGGGGGATACAATGAGCAGTTCTTC. This encodes CASSYSASGGYNEQFF. V usage is TRBV6-5 and J usage is TRBJ2-1; TRBD2 aligns across 10 bases. This CDR3 spans 16 amino acids. V lost 0 bases, J lost 4 bases, and 3 bases stayed unmatched. Per the germline V gene, CDR1 is MNHEY and CDR2 is SVGAGI.

The rearrangement uses TRBV6-6 and TRBJ2-7, with 7 bases matching TRBD1. The V gene's germline CDR1 is MNHNY and CDR2 SVGAGI (reference sequence). CDR3 size: 16 residues. J was trimmed by 0 bases and V by 2 bases; bases with no gene match: 7. CDR3 protein: CASSYVSDRPSYEQYF. In nucleotides, the CDR3 is TGTGCCAGCAGTTACGTCTCGGACAGGCCCTCCTACGAGCAGTACTTC.

The J gene is TRBJ1-2, the V gene TRBV27, with 9 nucleotides matching TRBD1. Germline loops: CDR1 MNHEY, CDR2 SMNVEV (reference sequence). The CDR3 length is 15 residues. J gave up 5 bases and V 5 bases, and 9 bases lay outside the gene matches. The CDR3 reads CASSPSTGGGYGYTF. The CDR3 DNA is TGTGCCAGCAGTCCCTCAACAGGGGGCGGTTATGGCTACACCTTC.

This chain joins TRBV19 and TRBJ1-1, with D uncertain. The V end was cut by 0 bases, the J end by 1 base, with 12 bases between. CDR3 length equals 16 residues. Per the germline V gene, CDR1 is LNHDA and CDR2 is SQIVND (reference sequence). The CDR3 region is CASSIEGGSSNTEAFF. The CDR3 DNA sequence: TGTGCCAGTAGTATAGAGGGCGGGAGTTCGAACACTGAAGCTTTCTTT.

This sequence joins TRBV2 and TRBJ2-5; 16 positions match TRBD2. After removal of 6 bases from V and 2 bases from J, the junction contained 3 bases not matched to a gene. CDR3 length: 16 residues. Germline V lookup: CDR1 SNHLY, CDR2 FYNNEI. DNA of the CDR3: TGTGCCAGCAGGGGACTAGCGGGAGGGCTACAAGAGACCCAGTACTTC. This gives the protein CASRGLAGGLQETQYF.

This chain links TRBV30 with TRBJ2-3, with D possibly TRBD1 on 6 matching bases. CDR1 is GTSNPN, CDR2 SVGIG, per germline (reference sequence). This CDR3 comprises 16 residues. Trimming removed 3 bases at V and 5 bases at J, with 21 bases between. CDR3 nucleotides: TGTGCCTGGAGAGGGTACGGGCTTAAGACAGGAGATACGCAGTATTTT. Its translation: CAWRGYGLKTGDTQYF.

This chain uses TRBV7-8 with TRBJ2-5; 7 bases are a match to TRBD2. J lost 4 bases, V lost 2 bases, and 10 bases had no gene match. CDR3 length: 16 residues. From germline, CDR1 is SGHVS and CDR2 FQNEAQ. CDR3 DNA sequence: TGTGCCAGCAGCTTATCTGGGAGGCGGGAGTCAGAGACCCAGTACTTC. Its translation: CASSLSGRRESETQYF.

This chain's CDR3 is CASSFSGTPNTEAFF. The DNA of the CDR3 is TGTGCCAGCAGTTTTTCAGGGACTCCGAACACTGAAGCTTTCTTT. The rearrangement uses TRBV27 and TRBJ1-1; D perhaps matches TRBD1 (5 bases). V lost 3 bases and J lost 1, with 12 bases in between. Looked up from germline, CDR1 is MNHEY and CDR2 is SMNVEV (reference sequence). The CDR3 consists of 15 residues.

This clone was recorded once. The J gene is TRBJ2-7, the V gene TRBV10-1, with 9 bases matching TRBD2. The J segment lost 5 bases and the V segment lost 3 bases, leaving 5 bases of the junction unmatched. The CDR3 length is 14 residues. Looked up from germline, CDR1 is WNHNN and CDR2 is SYGVQD (reference sequence). CDR3 residues: CASSDQRGEHEQYF. The DNA for the CDR3 is TGCGCCAGCAGTGACCAGCGGGGGGAACACGAGCAGTACTTC.

This clone was counted a single time. The chain has TRBV5-6 and TRBJ2-7, with D perhaps assigned TRBD1 or TRBD2 (5 bases each). V was clipped by 4 bases and J by 5 bases, with 22 bases between them. The CDR3 runs 16 residues. The germline V gene encodes CDR1 SGHDT and CDR2 YYEEEE. CDR3 amino acids: CASSRNTGTGDDEQYF. The CDR3 DNA is TGTGCCAGCAGCCGTAATACCGGGACGGGCGACGACGAGCAGTACTTC.

The chain carries TRBV10-2 and TRBJ2-5; D perhaps matches TRBD1 (6 bases). Trimming pared 7 bases from V and 2 bases from J, leaving 20 bases between. CDR3 length: 16 amino acids. Germline CDR1 is WSHSY and CDR2 is SAAADI. CDR3 sequence: CASKEPGEGKQETQYF. CDR3 nucleotides: TGCGCCAGCAAGGAACCAGGGGAAGGCAAACAAGAGACCCAGTACTTC.

The gene calls are TRBV2 and TRBJ2-3; 10 positions match TRBD1. This CDR3 spans 14 amino acids. V lost 3 bases to trimming and J lost 5 bases; unmatched junction nucleotides: 2. CDR1 and CDR2 (germline): SNHLY, FYNNEI. CDR3 residues: CASSETGGVDTQYF. The CDR3 region has the DNA TGTGCCAGCAGTGAGACAGGGGGCGTAGATACGCAGTATTTT.

J is TRBJ2-7 and V is TRBV2, with 7 bases fitting TRBD1. V lost 8 bases to trimming and J lost 3 bases; unmatched junction nucleotides: 4. This CDR3 is built from 12 residues. Germline V lookup: CDR1 SNHLY, CDR2 FYNNEI. Here the CDR3 DNA reads TGTGCCAGCTTCGGGACAGACTACGAGCAGTACTTC. Protein sequence: CASFGTDYEQYF.

V usage is TRBV28 and J usage is TRBJ2-7; no clear D. CDR3 length equals 17 residues. Germline V gene data show CDR1 as MDHEN and CDR2 as SYDVKM. The V and J ends lost 4 bases and 2 bases respectively, with 21 bases between them. For the CDR3, the DNA is TGTGCCAGCAGTTCGCTGTTCGGGTCCGAGCCTGCCTACGAGCAGTACTTC. This translates into CASSSLFGSEPAYEQYF.

V and J are TRBV5-1 and TRBJ2-3; possibly TRBD2 for D (6 bases). This CDR3 is built from 15 residues. Trimming removed 0 bases from V and 6 bases from J, with 14 bases in between. Germline CDR1 SGHRS, CDR2 YFSETQ. This CDR3 reads CASSLVEGLGDTQYF. The DNA of the CDR3 is TGCGCCAGCAGCTTGGTCGAGGGACTCGGGGATACGCAGTATTTT.

This clone came up once. The J gene is TRBJ2-7, the V gene TRBV20-1; no reliable D call. This CDR3 has 11 amino acids. The V and J ends lost 6 bases and 4 bases respectively, with 10 bases between them. CDR1 and CDR2 (germline): DFQATT, SNEGSKA (reference sequence). The CDR3, as DNA: TGCAGTGCGCCCATCGGGTACGAGCAGTACTTC. As protein: CSAPIGYEQYF.

V and J are TRBV2 and TRBJ2-6; 8 bases fit TRBD1. Germline trimming cut 6 bases from V and 0 bases from J; bases unmatched to any gene: 13. Germline V gives CDR1 SNHLY, CDR2 FYNNEI. The CDR3 spans 19 residues. The CDR3 is CASSESGGVRVSGANVLTF. The CDR3 bases are TGTGCCAGCAGCGAGTCAGGGGGCGTAAGGGTCTCTGGGGCCAACGTCCTGACTTTC.